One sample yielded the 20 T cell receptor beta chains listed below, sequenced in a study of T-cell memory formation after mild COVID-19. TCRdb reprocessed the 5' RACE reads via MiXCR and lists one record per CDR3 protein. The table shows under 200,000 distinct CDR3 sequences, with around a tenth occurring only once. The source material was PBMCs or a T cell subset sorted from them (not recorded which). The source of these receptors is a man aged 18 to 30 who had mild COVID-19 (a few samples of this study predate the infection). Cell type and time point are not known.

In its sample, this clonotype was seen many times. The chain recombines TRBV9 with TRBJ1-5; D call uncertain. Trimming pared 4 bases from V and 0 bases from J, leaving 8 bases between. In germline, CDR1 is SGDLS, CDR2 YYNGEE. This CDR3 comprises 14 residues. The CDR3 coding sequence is TGTGCCAGCAGCCTCGAGAATAGCAATCAGCCCCAGCATTTT. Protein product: CASSLENSNQPQHF.

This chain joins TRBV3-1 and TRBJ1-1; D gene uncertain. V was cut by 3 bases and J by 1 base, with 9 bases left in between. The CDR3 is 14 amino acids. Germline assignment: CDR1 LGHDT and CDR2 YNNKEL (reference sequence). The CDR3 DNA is TGTGCCAGCAGCCAGGGGAGTGGGAACACTGAAGCTTTCTTT. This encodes CASSQGSGNTEAFF.

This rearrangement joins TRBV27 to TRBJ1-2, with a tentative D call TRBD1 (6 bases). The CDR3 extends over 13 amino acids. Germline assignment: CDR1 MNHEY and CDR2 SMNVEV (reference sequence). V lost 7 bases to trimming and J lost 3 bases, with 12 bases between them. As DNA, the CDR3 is TGTGCCAGCACCTCGGCAGGGGACTATGGCTACACCTTC. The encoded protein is CASTSAGDYGYTF.

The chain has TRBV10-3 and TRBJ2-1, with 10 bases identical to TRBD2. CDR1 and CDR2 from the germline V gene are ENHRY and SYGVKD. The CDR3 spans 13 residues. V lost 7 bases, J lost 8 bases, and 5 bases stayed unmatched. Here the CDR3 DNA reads TGTGCCATCAAGAGCGGGGGGGCCGATGAGCAGTTCTTC. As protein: CAIKSGGADEQFF.

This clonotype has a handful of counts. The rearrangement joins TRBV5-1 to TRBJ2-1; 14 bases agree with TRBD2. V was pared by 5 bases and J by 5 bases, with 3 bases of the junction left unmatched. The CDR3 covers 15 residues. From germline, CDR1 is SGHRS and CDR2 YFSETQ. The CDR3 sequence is CASSPTSGGDNEQFF. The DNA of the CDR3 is TGCGCCAGCAGTCCGACTAGCGGGGGGGACAATGAGCAGTTCTTC.

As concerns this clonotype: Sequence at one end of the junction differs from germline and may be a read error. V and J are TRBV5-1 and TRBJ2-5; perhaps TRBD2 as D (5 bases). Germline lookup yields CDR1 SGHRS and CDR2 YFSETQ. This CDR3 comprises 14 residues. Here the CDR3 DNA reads TGCGCCAGCTGCTTGATATCGGGGTTGGAGACCCAGTACTTC. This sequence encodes CASCLISGLETQYF.

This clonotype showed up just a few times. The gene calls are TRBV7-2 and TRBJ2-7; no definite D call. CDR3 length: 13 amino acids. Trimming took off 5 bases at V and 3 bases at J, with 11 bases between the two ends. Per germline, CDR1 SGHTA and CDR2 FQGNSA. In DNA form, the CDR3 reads TGTGCCAGCAGCGCTGACGGGTTCTACGAGCAGTACGTC. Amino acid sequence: CASSADGFYEQYV.

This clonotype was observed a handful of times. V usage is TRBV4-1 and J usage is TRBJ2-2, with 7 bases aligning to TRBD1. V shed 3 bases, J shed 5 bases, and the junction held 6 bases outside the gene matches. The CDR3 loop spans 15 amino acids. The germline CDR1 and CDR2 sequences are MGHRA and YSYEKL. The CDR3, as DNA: TGCGCCAGCAGCCAGGTCACAGGGGAGACCGGGGAGCTGTTTTTT. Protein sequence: CASSQVTGETGELFF.

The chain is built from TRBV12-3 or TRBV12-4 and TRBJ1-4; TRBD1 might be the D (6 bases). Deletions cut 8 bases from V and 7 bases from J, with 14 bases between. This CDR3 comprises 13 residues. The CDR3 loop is CASQQGIGEKLFF. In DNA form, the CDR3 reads TGTGCCAGCCAACAGGGTATCGGTGAAAAACTGTTTTTT.

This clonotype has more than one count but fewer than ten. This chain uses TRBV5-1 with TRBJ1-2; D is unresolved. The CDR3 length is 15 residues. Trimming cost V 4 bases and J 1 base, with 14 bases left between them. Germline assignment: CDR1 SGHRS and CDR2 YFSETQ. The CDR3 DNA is TGCGCCAGCAGCCCAACCCCGGACCTTAACTATGGCTACACCTTC. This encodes CASSPTPDLNYGYTF.

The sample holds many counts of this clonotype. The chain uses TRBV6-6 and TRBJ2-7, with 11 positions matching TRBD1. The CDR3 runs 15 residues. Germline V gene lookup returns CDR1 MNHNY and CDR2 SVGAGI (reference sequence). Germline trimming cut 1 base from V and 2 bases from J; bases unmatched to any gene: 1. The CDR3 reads CASSYWGQGAYEQYF. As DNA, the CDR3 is TGTGCCAGCAGTTACTGGGGACAGGGGGCCTACGAGCAGTACTTC.

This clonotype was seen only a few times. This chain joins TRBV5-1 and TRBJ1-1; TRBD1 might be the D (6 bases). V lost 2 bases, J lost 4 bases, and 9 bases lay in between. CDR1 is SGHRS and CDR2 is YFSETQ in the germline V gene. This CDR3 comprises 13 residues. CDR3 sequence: CASSLRQATEAFF. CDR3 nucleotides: TGCGCCAGCAGCTTAAGACAGGCCACTGAAGCTTTCTTT.

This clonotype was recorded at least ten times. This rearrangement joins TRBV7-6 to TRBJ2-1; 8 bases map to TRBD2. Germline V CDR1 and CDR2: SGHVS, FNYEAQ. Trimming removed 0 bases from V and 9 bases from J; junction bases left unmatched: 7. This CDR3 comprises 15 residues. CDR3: CASSLAPGGAGEQFF. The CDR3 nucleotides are TGTGCCAGCAGCTTAGCGCCCGGGGGGGCGGGTGAGCAGTTCTTC.

In nucleotides, the CDR3 is TGTGCCAGCAGCCAAGTGGGTTATGAAGCTTTCTTT. It yields the protein CASSQVGYEAFF. The rearrangement uses TRBV3-1 and TRBJ1-1; D unclear. Germline V gene sequence: CDR1 LGHDT, CDR2 YNNKEL (reference sequence). CDR3 length equals 12 residues. V lost 1 base and J lost 7, with 7 bases in between.

The CDR3 region is CASSFGGRPEAFF. DNA for the CDR3: TGTGCCAGCAGTTTCGGTGGAAGGCCTGAAGCTTTCTTT. The chain recombines TRBV28 with TRBJ1-1; no clear D. V lost 3 bases and J 6 bases, leaving 11 bases between the germline ends. This CDR3 has 13 amino acids. CDR1 is MDHEN, CDR2 SYDVKM, per germline. The entire variable domain, with the rest obtained from reference TRBV28 and TRBJ1-1, is as follows: DVKVTQSSRYLVKRTGEKVFLECVQDMDHENMFWYRQDPGLGLRLIYFSYDVKMKEKGDIPEGYSVSREKKERFSLILESASTNQTSMYLCASSFGGRPEAFFGQGTRLTVV.

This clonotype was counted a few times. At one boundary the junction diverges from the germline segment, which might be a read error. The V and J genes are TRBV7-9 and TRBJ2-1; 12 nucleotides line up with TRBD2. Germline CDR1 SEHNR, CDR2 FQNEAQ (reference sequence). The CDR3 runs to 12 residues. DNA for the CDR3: TGTGCCAGCAGGGGACTAGCGGGTGGGCATATCTTC. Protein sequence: CASRGLAGGHIF.

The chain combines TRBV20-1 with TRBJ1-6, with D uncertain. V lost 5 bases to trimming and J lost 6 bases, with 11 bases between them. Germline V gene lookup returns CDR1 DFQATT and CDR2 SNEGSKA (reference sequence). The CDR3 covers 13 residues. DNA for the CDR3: TGCAGTGCTGACCGGGATATTAATTCACCCCTCCACTTT. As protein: CSADRDINSPLHF.

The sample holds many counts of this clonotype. CDR3 DNA sequence: TGTGCCAGCAGCCCTCCCGGACTAGCTGGCAATGAGCAGTTCTTC. Translating it yields CASSPPGLAGNEQFF. This chain links TRBV7-2 with TRBJ2-1; 8 bases agree with TRBD2. CDR3 length equals 15 residues. J lost 6 bases, V lost 5 bases, and 9 bases had no gene match. Germline assignment: CDR1 SGHTA and CDR2 FQGNSA.

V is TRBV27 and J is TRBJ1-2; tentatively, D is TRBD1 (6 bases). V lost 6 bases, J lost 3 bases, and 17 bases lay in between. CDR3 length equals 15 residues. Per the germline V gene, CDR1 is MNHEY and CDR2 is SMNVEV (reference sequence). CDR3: CASSPTGAVHYGYTF. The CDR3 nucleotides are TGTGCCAGCAGCCCGACGGGGGCGGTTCACTATGGCTACACCTTC.

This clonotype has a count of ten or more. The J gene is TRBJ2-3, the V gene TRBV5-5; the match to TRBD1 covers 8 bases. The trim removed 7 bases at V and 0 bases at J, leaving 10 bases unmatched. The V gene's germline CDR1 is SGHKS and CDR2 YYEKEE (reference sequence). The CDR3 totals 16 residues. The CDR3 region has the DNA TGTGCCAGCGGCCTCCCGGGGACAGGAAGCACAGATACGCAGTATTTT. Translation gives CASGLPGTGSTDTQYF.